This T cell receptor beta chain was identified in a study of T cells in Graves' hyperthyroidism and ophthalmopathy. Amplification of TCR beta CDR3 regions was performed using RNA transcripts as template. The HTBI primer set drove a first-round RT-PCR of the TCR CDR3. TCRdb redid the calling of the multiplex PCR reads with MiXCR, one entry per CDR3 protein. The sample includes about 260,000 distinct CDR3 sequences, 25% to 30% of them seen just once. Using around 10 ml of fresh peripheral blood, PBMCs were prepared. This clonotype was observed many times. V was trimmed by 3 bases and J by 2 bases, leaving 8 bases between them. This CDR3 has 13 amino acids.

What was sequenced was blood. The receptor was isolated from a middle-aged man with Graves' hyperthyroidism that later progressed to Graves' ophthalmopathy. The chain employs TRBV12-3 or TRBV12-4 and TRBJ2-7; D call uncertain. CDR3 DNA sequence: TGTGCCAGCAGTTTTTTAGGGCCCTACGAGCAGTACTTC. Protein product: CASSFLGPYEQYF.